This is a list of T cell receptor beta chains from one sample in a study of blood T cell repertoires in COVID-19. Clones were read by immunoSEQ multiplex PCR, and TCRdb kept only the in-frame ones, dropping some. Of approximately 41,000 clones listed, about 83% are singletons. Sequencing was performed on peripheral blood. These receptors came from a woman aged 80 or over with acute or convalescent COVID-19. The CDR3 runs from the conserved cysteine through the conserved F or W. D genes are given only for firm matches. The size entry is marked missing in some rows and otherwise reads once, few, many or a size class.

j_call clone_size d_call v_call cdr3_aa cdr3_nt
TRBJ1-2 . TRBD1 TRBV12-3/TRBV12-4 CASRGDSPRGYTF TGTGCCAGCAGGGGGGACAGCCCCCGGGGCTACACCTTC
TRBJ1-1 few . TRBV10-1 CASSECQGPTNTEAFF TGCGCCAGCAGTGAGTGCCAGGGCCCGACCAACACTGAAGCTTTCTTT
TRBJ2-1 . TRBD2 TRBV28 CASSSGLAGYNEQFF TGTGCCAGCAGTTCGGGACTAGCGGGGTATAATGAGCAGTTCTTC
TRBJ2-3 . TRBD1 TRBV27 CASRSGQGGGTDTQYF TGTGCCAGCAGGTCGGGACAGGGGGGTGGGACAGATACGCAGTATTTT
TRBJ2-5 . . TRBV5-4 CASSLDKYQETQYF TGTGCCAGCAGCTTGGACAAGTACCAAGAGACCCAGTACTTC
TRBJ1-6 . . TRBV5-6 CASSLASRSSYNSPLHF TGTGCCAGCAGCTTGGCCTCGAGGAGCTCCTATAATTCACCCCTCCACTTT
TRBJ2-7 . TRBD1 TRBV3-1/TRBV3-2 CASSTGTGHYEQYF TGTGCCAGCAGCACCGGGACAGGCCACTACGAGCAGTACTTC
TRBJ1-2 . . TRBV5-1 CASSPTPDRMNGYTF TGCGCCAGCAGCCCAACGCCGGACAGAATGAATGGCTACACCTTC
TRBJ1-1 . TRBD1 TRBV3-1/TRBV3-2 CASSPRAGGIYTEAFF TGTGCCAGCAGCCCAAGGGCAGGGGGCATATACACTGAAGCTTTCTTT
TRBJ1-2 . . TRBV4-2 CASSQGGEYYGYTF TGTGCCAGCAGCCAAGGCGGGGAGTACTATGGCTACACCTTC
TRBJ2-3 . TRBD2 TRBV18 CASSSLTSVADTQYF TGTGCCAGCTCATCCTTGACTAGCGTAGCCGATACGCAGTATTTT
TRBJ2-2 . . TRBV11-2 CASSLAEGFNTGELFF TGTGCCAGCAGCTTAGCGGAGGGATTCAACACCGGGGAGCTGTTTTTT
TRBJ2-7 . . TRBV12-3/TRBV12-4 CASSVRLYEQYF TGTGCCAGCAGCGTACGACTATACGAGCAGTACTTC
TRBJ2-1 . TRBD1 TRBV6-8 CASTGRDRGVNEQFF TGTGCCAGCACAGGCCGGGACAGGGGAGTAAATGAGCAGTTCTTC
TRBJ2-1 . TRBD1 TRBV24-1 CAVGYQQGNRNEQFF TGTGCCGTGGGCTATCAACAGGGGAATAGAAATGAGCAGTTCTTC
TRBJ1-1 . . TRBV7-2 CASSLLGGTEAFF TGTGCCAGCAGCCTTCTGGGGGGCACTGAAGCTTTCTTT
TRBJ1-6 . TRBD1 TRBV9 CASSVGTGGHNSPLHF TGTGCCAGCAGCGTGGGGACAGGGGGTCATAATTCACCCCTCCACTTT